This TCR beta chain was captured in a study of T-cell reconstitution after alpha-beta-depleted transplantation in children. Whole-study results and caveats: Expanded graft clones, several hundred of them, were reportedly the source of alpha-beta T cells about two months after transplant. High day-60 TCRbeta diversity in some patients came from surviving recipient T cells and thymic progenitors.

The V end was cut by 3 bases, the J end by 5 bases, with 14 bases between. Germline CDR1 reads MDHEN; CDR2 reads SYDVKM. The CDR3 consists of 14 residues. Preparation of the TCRbeta library involved a method that used unique molecular identifiers. From the PCR reads, TCRdb called clonotypes with MiXCR, one entry per CDR3 protein. The sample includes under 300,000 distinct CDR3 sequences, 11% seen only once; the top ten take around 24%. At least ten counts were recorded for this clonotype. Its matching antigen is unknown. The clonotype was recovered from a male patient between 2 and 10 years old who had a stem cell transplant for chronic granulomatous disease, so the T cells may come from the graft donor. The source material was peripheral blood, sampled 180 days after TCRalphabeta/CD19-depleted stem cell transplant. The chain combines TRBV28 with TRBJ2-7; D possibly matches TRBD1 or TRBD2 (5 bases each). In DNA, the CDR3 is TGTGCCAGCAGTTTGTGGGGGAGCAACCACGAGCAGTACTTC. Translating it yields CASSLWGSNHEQYF.